This record covers a single T cell receptor (beta chain). V gave up 5 bases and J gave up 1 base; unmatched junction bases: 9. The CDR3 extends over 16 amino acids. This sample is drawn from a study of T cells in Graves' hyperthyroidism and ophthalmopathy. RNA transcripts were the template for amplifying TCR beta CDR3 regions. The TCR CDR3 first-round RT-PCR relied on the HTBI primer set. TCRdb re-derived calls from the multiplex PCR reads in MiXCR, one entry per CDR3 protein. The table lists 300,000 to 500,000 distinct CDR3 sequences, 15% of them singletons. Patients having uncontrolled infection, another autoimmune disease, pregnancy or lactation were not included.

Sequences were obtained from blood. The receptor was isolated from a woman under 40 with Graves' hyperthyroidism. The chain has TRBV6-7 and TRBJ2-3; TRBD1 matches at 7 bases. TRBV6-7 is an open reading frame whose function is uncertain. The chain's CDR3 is CASSLYRGKGTDTQYF. CDR3 coding DNA: TGTGCCAGCAGTCTTTACAGGGGTAAGGGCACAGATACGCAGTATTTT.